The clone carrying this T cell receptor (beta chain) was counted a few times. The junction shows a germline mismatch at one end, possibly a read error. This specimen comes from a study of early T cells in non-severe SARS-CoV-2 infection. Unique molecular identifiers (one per individual cDNA molecule) were attached. TCRdb redid the calling of the 5' RACE reads with MiXCR, one entry per CDR3 protein. The sample has under 70,000 distinct CDR3 sequences, around 14% seen once. Germline CDR1 is DFQATT and CDR2 is SNEGSKA (reference sequence). The CDR3 sequence is 8 residues long. The sequencing here drew on whole blood, taken at baseline. This sequence joins TRBV20-1 and TRBJ1-1, with 7 nucleotides matching TRBD1. This receptor was taken from an adult who was a healthcare worker with PCR-confirmed SARS-CoV-2 infection or an uninfected control (not recorded which). This CDR3 is CSARGGQF. As DNA, the CDR3 is TGCAGTGCTAGAGGGGGACAGTTT.